The rows below give T cell receptor beta chains drawn from one sample of a study of beta chain features in type 1 diabetes. Using immunoSEQ multiplex PCR, the repertoire was profiled, and TCRdb retains in-frame clones only, with some absent. The sample comprises 600,000 to 750,000 clones, around 12% of which are singletons, and more than 0.1% rests with the top ten. The source material was naive CD4+ T cells from blood. Every receptor here comes from a man aged 25-45 years with type 1 diabetes. Each CDR3 is given with its conserved first and last residue. Each record gives: D gene, J gene, V gene, clone size, CDR3 protein, CDR3 DNA. The D gene is left open where the match is weak. Rows may omit the clone size; those that give it use once, few, many or a size class.

TRBD1	TRBJ2-2	TRBV9	.	CASSGQGTGGTGELFF	TGTGCCAGCAGCGGACAGGGTACTGGGGGCACCGGGGAGCTGTTTTTT
.	TRBJ2-5	TRBV19	.	CASSRADEETQYF	TGTGCCAGTTCCAGGGCCGATGAAGAGACCCAGTACTTC
TRBD1	TRBJ1-5	TRBV2	few	CASSFIGRGKSQPQHF	TGTGCCAGCAGTTTTATCGGCAGGGGGAAAAGTCAGCCCCAGCATTTT
.	TRBJ2-2	TRBV18	few	CASSPQGDGTGELFF	TGTGCCAGCTCACCACAGGGAGACGGAACCGGGGAGCTGTTTTTT
TRBD2	TRBJ2-7	TRBV4-3	.	CASSRDWEGEQYF	TGCGCCAGCAGCCGCGACTGGGAGGGGGAGCAGTACTTC
.	TRBJ2-3	TRBV15	few	CATSRGSRKSTDTQYF	TGTGCCACCAGCAGAGGGTCGAGGAAAAGCACAGATACGCAGTATTTT
.	TRBJ1-1	TRBV12-5	.	CASGFPSVRTAPEAFF	TGTGCTAGTGGTTTCCCCAGTGTTCGGACAGCCCCTGAAGCTTTCTTT
.	TRBJ1-1	TRBV7-9	few	CASTILGTLNTEAFF	TGTGCCAGCACCATATTAGGGACCCTTAACACTGAAGCTTTCTTT
TRBD1	TRBJ2-1	TRBV27	.	CASSNRDRQFF	TGTGCCAGCAGTAACCGGGACAGACAGTTCTTC
TRBD1	TRBJ1-3	TRBV29-1	few	CSTGTGSIDTIYF	TGCAGTACTGGGACAGGGAGCATAGACACCATATATTTT
.	TRBJ1-4	TRBV11-3	few	CASSHNGGLTEKLFF	TGTGCCAGCAGCCACAACGGAGGGCTAACTGAAAAACTGTTTTTT
.	TRBJ1-1	TRBV27	few	CASSFAQGSTEAFF	TGTGCCAGCAGTTTCGCGCAGGGTTCCACTGAAGCTTTCTTT
.	TRBJ1-2	TRBV6-5	.	CASSRTANYGYTF	TGTGCCAGCAGTCGGACAGCTAACTATGGCTACACCTTC
TRBD1	TRBJ2-2	TRBV11-3	.	CASRPGQGNTGELFF	TGTGCCAGCAGACCAGGACAGGGAAACACCGGGGAGCTGTTTTTT
TRBD1	TRBJ1-5	TRBV5-6	.	CASSPGTGEQPQHF	TGTGCCAGCAGCCCTGGGACAGGGGAACAGCCCCAGCATTTT
TRBD2	TRBJ2-1	TRBV5-1	.	CASSLALAGSYNEQFF	TGCGCCAGCAGCTTGGCCTTAGCGGGGTCCTACAATGAGCAGTTCTTC
TRBD1	TRBJ2-4	TRBV19	.	CASTGQYGNIQYF	TGTGCCAGCACGGGACAGTATGGAAACATTCAGTACTTC
.	TRBJ2-5	TRBV19	.	CASSLGGPGETQYF	TGTGCCAGTAGTCTGGGGGGACCCGGGGAGACCCAGTACTTC
.	TRBJ2-2	TRBV7-2	few	CASSRGRTTGELFF	TGTGCCAGCAGCCGAGGACGTACCACCGGGGAGCTGTTTTTT
.	TRBJ2-7	TRBV30	.	CAWSAGSGSRGYYEQYF	TGTGCCTGGAGTGCCGGAAGCGGGTCCAGGGGGTACTACGAGCAGTACTTC
.	TRBJ1-1	TRBV4-3	.	CASSHDRNTEAFF	TGCGCCAGCAGCCATGATCGGAACACTGAAGCTTTCTTT
TRBD1	TRBJ2-2	TRBV9	few	CASSDRDRVNTGELFF	TGTGCCAGCAGTGACCGGGACAGGGTGAACACCGGGGAGCTGTTTTTT
.	TRBJ2-3	TRBV7-9	.	CASSLGGRSESSYF	TGTGCCAGCAGCTTAGGAGGCAGAAGCGAGTCGTCGTATTTT
.	TRBJ1-5	TRBV21-1	few	CASTADSNQPQHF	TGTGCCAGCACCGCAGATAGCAATCAGCCCCAGCATTTT